This TCR beta chain was captured by sequencing in a study of CD8 T cells in Susac syndrome. Roughly 0.45 to 1 ug RNA was reverse transcribed with random hexamers. TCRdb itself ran the immunoSEQ multiplex PCR reads through MiXCR, one entry per CDR3 protein. The sample has about 200,000 distinct CDR3 sequences; 85% to 95% are singletons. Trimming cost V 4 bases and J 2 bases, with 15 bases left between them. CDR1 is MDHEN, CDR2 SYDVKM, per germline. This CDR3 is 15 amino acids long. The sample was CD4+ T cells from PBMCs. The TCR originated in a human donor in good health. The chain has TRBV28 and TRBJ2-7; maybe TRBD1 (6 bases). The CDR3 here is CASSSPGGWAYEQYV. CDR3 nucleotide sequence: TGTGCCAGCAGTTCCCCTGGGGGCTGGGCCTACGAGCAGTACGTC.